What follows is one T cell receptor beta chain and its context. The antigen remains undetermined. This sample stems from a study of blood T cells in healthy people across ages. A sample-barcoded 5' primer and a J-beta primer mix were used in a second PCR of roughly 6 to 11 cycles. MiXCR, applied by TCRdb to the 5' RACE reads, yields one record per CDR3 protein. Of approximately 290,000 distinct CDR3 sequences detected, roughly 26% appear once; the ten largest clones hold about 30%. Overall study results and limits: Roughly linearly, TCR beta diversity per million T cells fell as age increased.

Sequencing was performed on blood. The receptor was isolated from a woman in her 70s in good health.

The CDR3 coding sequence is TGTGCCACCTCGGCAGGGGCGTACGAGCAGTACTTC. Encoded protein: CATSAGAYEQYF. The genes are TRBV19 and TRBJ2-5; TRBD1 might be the D (6 bases). The J call may be mistaken, given a closer DNA end match to TRBJ2-7. This CDR3 comprises 12 residues. CDR1 is LNHDA, CDR2 SQIVND, per germline (reference sequence).